A selection of T cell receptor beta chains follows, all from one sample in a study of T-cell reconstitution after alpha-beta-depleted transplantation in children. TCRdb used MiXCR to reprocess the PCR reads, holding one entry per CDR3 protein. The table shows fewer than 550,000 distinct CDR3 sequences, with about an eighth occurring only once. The sample here was PBMCs, mostly from graft donor cells, taken 180 days after TCRalphabeta/CD19-depleted stem cell transplant. Every receptor here comes from a female patient aged 2-15 years who had a stem cell transplant for aplastic anemia, so the T cells may come from the graft donor. The CDR3 runs from the conserved cysteine through the conserved F or W. The D gene is left open where the match is weak. Only part of the rows carry a size: once, few, many, or a class if the clone is expanded.

clone size: -; J gene: TRBJ1-2; D gene: -; V gene: TRBV4-1; CDR3 protein: CASSQDQGNYGYTF; CDR3 DNA: TGCGCCAGCAGCCAAGATCAGGGGAACTACGGCTACACCTTC
clone size: many; J gene: TRBJ2-7; D gene: -; V gene: TRBV4-2; CDR3 protein: CASSPRDPSPYEQYF; CDR3 DNA: TGTGCCAGCAGCCCAAGGGACCCTTCCCCCTACGAGCAGTACTTC
clone size: few; J gene: TRBJ2-7; D gene: TRBD1; V gene: TRBV7-2; CDR3 protein: CASSRPGTGDSFEQYF; CDR3 DNA: TGTGCCAGCAGCCGCCCCGGGACAGGGGATTCATTCGAGCAGTACTTC
clone size: -; J gene: TRBJ2-1; D gene: TRBD2; V gene: TRBV12-3/TRBV12-4; CDR3 protein: CASSQSRLAGGSYNEQFF; CDR3 DNA: TGTGCCAGCAGTCAGAGCAGACTAGCGGGAGGGTCCTACAATGAGCAGTTCTTC
clone size: many; J gene: TRBJ2-1; D gene: TRBD2; V gene: TRBV2; CDR3 protein: CASRVGTSGINEQFF; CDR3 DNA: TGTGCCAGCAGGGTAGGGACTAGCGGGATCAACGAGCAGTTCTTC
clone size: few; J gene: TRBJ2-1; D gene: TRBD2; V gene: TRBV20-1; CDR3 protein: CSAPGASGRTPSYNEQFF; CDR3 DNA: TGCAGTGCCCCCGGCGCTAGCGGGAGGACACCCTCCTACAATGAGCAGTTCTTC
clone size: -; J gene: TRBJ1-1; D gene: TRBD1; V gene: TRBV6-5; CDR3 protein: CASSYSGQGRAEAFF; CDR3 DNA: TGTGCCAGCAGTTACTCGGGACAGGGGCGGGCTGAAGCTTTCTTT
clone size: few; J gene: TRBJ1-1; D gene: -; V gene: TRBV10-3; CDR3 protein: CAIRGTGADTEAFF; CDR3 DNA: TGTGCCATCAGGGGAACGGGAGCGGACACTGAAGCTTTCTTT
clone size: few; J gene: TRBJ2-6; D gene: -; V gene: TRBV2; CDR3 protein: CASRGPASANVLTF; CDR3 DNA: TGTGCCAGCAGGGGCCCGGCATCGGCCAACGTCCTGACTTTC
clone size: many; J gene: TRBJ2-1; D gene: TRBD2; V gene: TRBV7-3; CDR3 protein: CASKAGGPPSNEQFF; CDR3 DNA: TGTGCCAGTAAAGCGGGAGGGCCACCGTCCAATGAGCAGTTCTTC
clone size: -; J gene: TRBJ1-1; D gene: TRBD1; V gene: TRBV29-1; CDR3 protein: CSVENRGGTEAFF; CDR3 DNA: TGCAGCGTTGAAAACAGGGGGGGCACTGAAGCTTTCTTT
clone size: -; J gene: TRBJ2-1; D gene: -; V gene: TRBV7-9; CDR3 protein: CASTAGNGNEQFF; CDR3 DNA: TGTGCCAGCACAGCTGGGAACGGCAATGAGCAGTTCTTC
clone size: -; J gene: TRBJ2-1; D gene: TRBD2; V gene: TRBV12-3/TRBV12-4; CDR3 protein: CASSPLQGTSGFLEQFF; CDR3 DNA: TGTGCCAGCAGTCCCCTCCAGGGGACTAGCGGGTTTCTTGAGCAGTTCTTC
clone size: few; J gene: TRBJ2-3; D gene: -; V gene: TRBV10-3; CDR3 protein: CAISGPDRPTDTQYF; CDR3 DNA: TGTGCCATCAGTGGTCCGGACAGACCCACAGATACGCAGTATTTT
clone size: many; J gene: TRBJ1-2; D gene: -; V gene: TRBV25-1; CDR3 protein: CASSEFWQGYGYTF; CDR3 DNA: TGTGCCAGCAGTGAATTTTGGCAGGGGTATGGCTACACCTTC
clone size: -; J gene: TRBJ2-2; D gene: TRBD1; V gene: TRBV10-3; CDR3 protein: CAISDRTGSTGELFF; CDR3 DNA: TGTGCCATCAGTGACAGGACAGGATCCACCGGGGAGCTGTTTTTT
clone size: -; J gene: TRBJ2-7; D gene: -; V gene: TRBV4-2; CDR3 protein: CASSHSTRRGSYEQYF; CDR3 DNA: TGTGCCAGCAGCCATTCAACGAGGAGGGGATCCTACGAGCAGTACTTC
clone size: -; J gene: TRBJ2-1; D gene: TRBD2; V gene: TRBV5-1; CDR3 protein: CASGLAGVDEQFF; CDR3 DNA: TGCGCCAGCGGGCTAGCGGGAGTAGATGAGCAGTTCTTC
clone size: few; J gene: TRBJ2-6; D gene: -; V gene: TRBV3-1; CDR3 protein: CASSHRPFGANVLTF; CDR3 DNA: TGTGCCAGCAGCCACAGACCGTTCGGGGCCAACGTCCTGACTTTC
clone size: -; J gene: TRBJ1-5; D gene: -; V gene: TRBV27; CDR3 protein: CASSPSRGNQPQHF; CDR3 DNA: TGTGCCAGCAGCCCGTCGAGGGGGAATCAGCCCCAGCATTTT
clone size: -; J gene: TRBJ1-1; D gene: -; V gene: TRBV11-2; CDR3 protein: CASSPSRIRAQYSTEAFF; CDR3 DNA: TGTGCCAGCAGCCCCTCAAGGATAAGGGCCCAATACTCCACTGAAGCTTTCTTT
clone size: few; J gene: TRBJ2-1; D gene: -; V gene: TRBV29-1; CDR3 protein: CSVVRGLGEQFF; CDR3 DNA: TGCAGCGTTGTAAGGGGTTTGGGTGAGCAGTTCTTC
clone size: -; J gene: TRBJ2-1; D gene: TRBD1; V gene: TRBV12-3/TRBV12-4; CDR3 protein: CASSLPGDRVRGNEQFF; CDR3 DNA: TGTGCCAGCAGTTTACCGGGGGACAGGGTCCGTGGCAATGAGCAGTTCTTC
clone size: many; J gene: TRBJ2-5; D gene: -; V gene: TRBV10-3; CDR3 protein: CAISPFVLGVQETQYF; CDR3 DNA: TGTGCCATCAGCCCGTTTGTGTTGGGGGTTCAAGAGACCCAGTACTTC
clone size: -; J gene: TRBJ2-1; D gene: TRBD2; V gene: TRBV20-1; CDR3 protein: CSARETERAASGPNEQFF; CDR3 DNA: TGCAGTGCTAGAGAAACCGAACGGGCGGCTAGCGGGCCCAATGAGCAGTTCTTC
clone size: few; J gene: TRBJ2-1; D gene: TRBD1; V gene: TRBV12-3/TRBV12-4; CDR3 protein: CASSLRTGNSEQFF; CDR3 DNA: TGTGCCAGCAGTTTGAGGACAGGGAATAGTGAGCAGTTCTTC
clone size: -; J gene: TRBJ2-1; D gene: TRBD1; V gene: TRBV24-1; CDR3 protein: CATSDLGGTGSYNEQFF; CDR3 DNA: TGTGCCACCAGTGATTTGGGCGGGACAGGGTCCTACAATGAGCAGTTCTTC
clone size: few; J gene: TRBJ2-3; D gene: TRBD1; V gene: TRBV18; CDR3 protein: CASSPQTGAGTDTQYF; CDR3 DNA: TGTGCCAGCTCACCACAGACAGGGGCCGGAACAGATACGCAGTATTTT
clone size: -; J gene: TRBJ1-6; D gene: -; V gene: TRBV5-4; CDR3 protein: CASSFGLNNSPLHF; CDR3 DNA: TGTGCCAGCAGCTTTGGACTAAATAATTCACCCCTCCACTTT
clone size: -; J gene: TRBJ2-1; D gene: -; V gene: TRBV7-2; CDR3 protein: CASTIRVLSGLNEQFF; CDR3 DNA: TGTGCCAGCACTATCAGGGTGCTGAGTGGACTTAATGAGCAGTTCTTC
clone size: few; J gene: TRBJ2-3; D gene: TRBD1; V gene: TRBV24-1; CDR3 protein: CATSDPGTGGDTQYF; CDR3 DNA: TGTGCCACCAGTGACCCGGGGACAGGGGGTGATACGCAGTATTTT
clone size: few; J gene: TRBJ1-1; D gene: -; V gene: TRBV19; CDR3 protein: CASSDRHMNTEAFF; CDR3 DNA: TGTGCCAGTAGTGACAGGCACATGAACACTGAAGCTTTCTTT
clone size: many; J gene: TRBJ2-4; D gene: -; V gene: TRBV7-8; CDR3 protein: CASSSASKNIQYF; CDR3 DNA: TGTGCCAGCAGCTCCGCATCCAAAAACATTCAGTACTTC
clone size: many; J gene: TRBJ2-1; D gene: TRBD2; V gene: TRBV24-1; CDR3 protein: CATSDFEREGRDEQFF; CDR3 DNA: TGTGCCACCAGTGATTTCGAGCGGGAGGGCCGCGATGAGCAGTTCTTC
clone size: -; J gene: TRBJ1-5; D gene: -; V gene: TRBV24-1; CDR3 protein: CATSEPGINQPQHF; CDR3 DNA: TGTGCCACCAGTGAACCGGGGATTAATCAGCCCCAGCATTTT
clone size: -; J gene: TRBJ1-3; D gene: -; V gene: TRBV6-1; CDR3 protein: CASHPRDIFSGNTIYF; CDR3 DNA: TGTGCCAGCCATCCCCGGGACATCTTCTCTGGAAACACCATATATTTT
clone size: few; J gene: TRBJ1-1; D gene: TRBD1; V gene: TRBV4-2; CDR3 protein: CASSRSGQGFLMNTEAFF; CDR3 DNA: TGTGCCAGCAGCCGCTCCGGACAGGGATTCCTTATGAACACTGAAGCTTTCTTT
clone size: few; J gene: TRBJ1-5; D gene: TRBD1; V gene: TRBV6-5; CDR3 protein: CASSYLWTGDLNQPQHF; CDR3 DNA: TGTGCCAGCAGTTACTTGTGGACAGGGGATCTTAATCAGCCCCAGCATTTT
clone size: -; J gene: TRBJ2-1; D gene: -; V gene: TRBV20-1; CDR3 protein: CSAGGHGQYNEQFF; CDR3 DNA: TGCAGTGCTGGGGGGCACGGCCAATACAATGAGCAGTTCTTC
clone size: -; J gene: TRBJ2-2; D gene: -; V gene: TRBV29-1; CDR3 protein: CSVEAGETNTGELFF; CDR3 DNA: TGCAGCGTTGAAGCTGGCGAAACGAACACCGGGGAGCTGTTTTTT
clone size: few; J gene: TRBJ2-5; D gene: -; V gene: TRBV29-1; CDR3 protein: CSAEDRRRRETQYF; CDR3 DNA: TGCAGCGCTGAAGACAGGAGGAGACGGGAGACCCAGTACTTC
clone size: -; J gene: TRBJ2-7; D gene: -; V gene: TRBV6-5; CDR3 protein: CASSYSPTQISYEQYF; CDR3 DNA: TGTGCCAGCAGTTACTCGCCCACTCAGATATCCTACGAGCAGTACTTC
clone size: few; J gene: TRBJ2-2; D gene: -; V gene: TRBV5-1; CDR3 protein: CASRYGTLDGNTGELFF; CDR3 DNA: TGCGCCAGTCGATATGGGACCCTCGACGGGAACACCGGGGAGCTGTTTTTT
clone size: -; J gene: TRBJ1-5; D gene: -; V gene: TRBV29-1; CDR3 protein: CSVSRASNQPQHF; CDR3 DNA: TGCAGCGTTTCCAGGGCTAGCAATCAGCCCCAGCATTTT
clone size: many; J gene: TRBJ2-1; D gene: -; V gene: TRBV27; CDR3 protein: CASSPGWTRQLSYNEQFF; CDR3 DNA: TGTGCCAGCAGTCCGGGGTGGACGAGACAACTCAGCTACAATGAGCAGTTCTTC
clone size: -; J gene: TRBJ2-1; D gene: TRBD2; V gene: TRBV12-3/TRBV12-4; CDR3 protein: CASSLREKPNEQFF; CDR3 DNA: TGTGCCAGCAGTTTGCGGGAGAAGCCCAATGAGCAGTTCTTC
clone size: many; J gene: TRBJ2-7; D gene: -; V gene: TRBV5-1; CDR3 protein: CASSLLVGAYEQYF; CDR3 DNA: TGCGCCAGCAGCCTCCTCGTGGGAGCCTACGAGCAGTACTTC
clone size: many; J gene: TRBJ1-2; D gene: -; V gene: TRBV4-1; CDR3 protein: CASSQEGKYGYTF; CDR3 DNA: TGCGCCAGCAGCCAAGAAGGGAAGTATGGCTACACCTTC
clone size: -; J gene: TRBJ1-4; D gene: TRBD1; V gene: TRBV14; CDR3 protein: CASSRLPGQGAVF; CDR3 DNA: TGTGCCAGCAGCCGATTACCGGGACAGGGCGCCGTTTTT
clone size: many; J gene: TRBJ2-1; D gene: -; V gene: TRBV4-2; CDR3 protein: CASSQEVYEQFF; CDR3 DNA: TGTGCCAGCAGCCAAGAAGTCTATGAGCAGTTCTTC
clone size: -; J gene: TRBJ2-5; D gene: TRBD2; V gene: TRBV20-1; CDR3 protein: CSSLAPRAVFLSETQYF; CDR3 DNA: TGCAGTTCACTAGCGCCCAGGGCTGTCTTCTTATCGGAGACCCAGTACTTC
clone size: few; J gene: TRBJ2-3; D gene: -; V gene: TRBV18; CDR3 protein: CASSPTARTDTQYF; CDR3 DNA: TGTGCCAGCTCACCAACCGCTCGAACAGATACGCAGTATTTT
clone size: many; J gene: TRBJ2-1; D gene: TRBD2; V gene: TRBV12-3/TRBV12-4; CDR3 protein: CASSFSWLAANNEQFF; CDR3 DNA: TGTGCCAGCAGTTTTTCGTGGCTAGCGGCTAACAATGAGCAGTTCTTC
clone size: -; J gene: TRBJ2-1; D gene: TRBD2; V gene: TRBV14; CDR3 protein: CASSQAGTSVYNEQFF; CDR3 DNA: TGTGCCAGCAGCCAAGCCGGGACTAGCGTTTACAATGAGCAGTTCTTC
clone size: few; J gene: TRBJ1-3; D gene: -; V gene: TRBV28; CDR3 protein: CASSLAFSSGNTIYF; CDR3 DNA: TGTGCCAGCAGTCTCGCCTTTTCCTCTGGAAACACCATATATTTT